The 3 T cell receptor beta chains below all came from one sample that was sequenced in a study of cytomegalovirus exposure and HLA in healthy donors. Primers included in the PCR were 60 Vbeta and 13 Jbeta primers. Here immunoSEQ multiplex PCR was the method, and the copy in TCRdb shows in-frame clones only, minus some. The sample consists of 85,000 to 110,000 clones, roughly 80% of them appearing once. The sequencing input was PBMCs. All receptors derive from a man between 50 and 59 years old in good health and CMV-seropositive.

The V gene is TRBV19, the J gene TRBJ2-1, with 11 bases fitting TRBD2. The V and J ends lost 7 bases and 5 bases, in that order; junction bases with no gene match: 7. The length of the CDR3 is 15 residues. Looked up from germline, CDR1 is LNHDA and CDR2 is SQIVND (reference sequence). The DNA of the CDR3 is TGTGCCAGTACCCAACTAGCGGGAGACAACAATGAGCAGTTCTTC. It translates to CASTQLAGDNNEQFF.

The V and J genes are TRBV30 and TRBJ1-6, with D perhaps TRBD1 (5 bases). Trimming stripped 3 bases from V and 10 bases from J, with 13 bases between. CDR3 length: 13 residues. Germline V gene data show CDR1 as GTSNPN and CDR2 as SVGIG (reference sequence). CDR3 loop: CAWSPDQGSPLHF. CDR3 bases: TGTGCCTGGAGCCCAGACCAGGGCTCACCCCTCCACTTT.

The CDR3 bases are TGTGCCAGCAGTAAAGACAGGGTGTACACCGGGGAGCTGTTTTTT. Protein: CASSKDRVYTGELFF. J is TRBJ2-2 and V is TRBV6-5; TRBD1 matches at 7 bases. With V trimmed by 5 bases and J by 3 bases, 6 bases remained unmatched. Germline CDR1 MNHEY, CDR2 SVGAGI. The CDR3 runs 15 residues.